This T cell receptor (beta chain) was documented in a study of beta chain features in type 1 diabetes. Germline V gene lookup returns CDR1 SGHKS and CDR2 YYEKEE (reference sequence). The trim removed 0 bases at V and 9 bases at J, leaving 0 bases unmatched. The CDR3 consists of 13 residues. Expressed TCRB transcripts were sequenced, since all the RNA that had been isolated was reverse transcribed. Sequenced by immunoSEQ multiplex PCR; TCRdb stores in-frame clones only, minus some. Of some 150,000 clones detected, roughly 10% appear once; the ten largest clones hold about 0.6%. One heparinised draw, averaging around 120 mL, was taken per donor.

Sequencing was performed on central memory CD4+ T cells from blood. The rearrangement uses TRBV5-5 and TRBJ1-6; 7 bases match TRBD1. This TCR was sampled from a woman aged 40 to 50 in good health. CDR3 in amino acids: CASSLDRGSPLHF. CDR3 DNA sequence: TGTGCCAGCAGCTTGGACAGGGGTTCACCCCTCCACTTT. The full variable domain, with the rest looked up from reference TRBV5-5 and TRBJ1-6, is DAGVTQSPTHLIKTRGQQVTLRCSPISGHKSVSWYQQVLGQGPQFIFQYYEKEERGRGNFPDRFSARQFPNYSSELNVNALLLGDSALYLCASSLDRGSPLHFGNGTRLTVT.